A single sample is the source of the 23 T cell receptor beta chains below, sequenced in a study of blood T cell repertoires in COVID-19. Produced via immunoSEQ multiplex PCR; TCRdb's table is partial and in-frame only. The top ten hold just over 2.5% of the sample, which has some 80,000 clones, roughly 92% seen once. The sequenced material came from peripheral blood. Source of these receptors: a man between 50 and 59 years old with COVID-19, enrolled during active disease.

The rearrangement links TRBV18 to TRBJ2-7; D perhaps matches TRBD1 (5 bases). The germline V gene encodes CDR1 KGHSH and CDR2 LQKENI. V lost 6 bases to trimming and J lost 4 bases, with 19 bases between them. CDR3 length: 15 amino acids. CDR3 loop: CASSPPGQEVYEQYV. The CDR3 DNA reads as TGTGCCAGCTCCCCGCCAGGACAAGAAGTTTACGAGCAGTACGTC.

This clone was observed a few times. The DNA for the CDR3 is TGTGCCAGCAGACAAACCGGGACAGGGTACCACGAGCAGTACTTC. As protein: CASRQTGTGYHEQYF. The V call is TRBV25-1, the J call TRBJ2-7; 9 bases line up with TRBD1. Germline loops: CDR1 MGHDK, CDR2 SYGVNS. With V trimmed by 6 bases and J by 5 bases, 11 bases remained unmatched. This CDR3 is built from 15 residues.

CDR3 protein: CASRDRVWSNQPQHF. The CDR3 DNA reads TGTGCCAGCAGAGACAGGGTTTGGAGCAATCAGCCCCAGCATTTT. The V call is TRBV6-5, the J call TRBJ1-5; 7 positions match TRBD1. CDR1 and CDR2 (germline): MNHEY, SVGAGI. The CDR3 has 15 amino acids. The V gene end was trimmed by 6 bases and the J gene end by 1 base; junction bases not matched to a gene: 6.

The V call is TRBV27, the J call TRBJ2-5; D is perhaps TRBD2 (6 bases). The CDR3 runs 14 residues. V was pared by 1 base and J by 7 bases, with 13 bases between. Per germline, CDR1 MNHEY and CDR2 SMNVEV (reference sequence). CDR3 DNA: TGTGCCAGCAGTTTATTCGGGCGGGACGGGACCCAGTACTTC. Protein sequence: CASSLFGRDGTQYF.

The chain couples TRBV6-5 to TRBJ1-2, with a weak D call TRBD1 (6 bases). The CDR3 spans 13 residues. Trimming pared 8 bases from V and 3 bases from J, leaving 13 bases between. In germline, CDR1 is MNHEY, CDR2 SVGAGI. This CDR3 reads CASDKDRHYGYTF. The DNA for the CDR3 is TGTGCCAGCGACAAGGACAGACACTATGGCTACACCTTC.

This rearrangement joins TRBV18 to TRBJ2-1, with D perhaps matching TRBD2 (5 bases). The ends were cut back, 2 bases at V and 0 bases at J, with 11 bases in the middle. Germline lookup yields CDR1 KGHSH and CDR2 LQKENI. The CDR3 length is 16 residues. The CDR3 is CASSPNGLSSYNEQFF. The CDR3 nucleotides are TGTGCCAGCTCACCAAATGGACTGAGCTCCTACAATGAGCAGTTCTTC.

The chain carries TRBV7-9 and TRBJ2-1; D unclear. The CDR3 length is 12 residues. V was shortened by 5 bases and J by 8 bases, with 10 bases between the two germline ends. Germline CDR1 reads SEHNR; CDR2 reads FQNEAQ (reference sequence). The CDR3 DNA reads as TGTGCCAGCAGCCCGGAGTTTGATGAGCAGTTCTTC. The encoded protein is CASSPEFDEQFF.

The chain couples TRBV7-8 to TRBJ2-3, with 14 positions matching TRBD2. Germline V gene lookup returns CDR1 SGHVS and CDR2 FQNEAQ. With 4 bases clipped from V and 0 bases from J, the junction kept 3 bases outside the gene matches. CDR3 length equals 17 residues. Written as DNA, the CDR3 is TGTGCCAGCAGCTCCCGACTAGCGGGAGGGAGCACAGATACGCAGTATTTT. Its translation is CASSSRLAGGSTDTQYF.

This chain links TRBV9 with TRBJ1-1; tentatively, D is TRBD1 (6 bases). The CDR3 consists of 14 residues. Trimming shortened V by 1 base and J by 3 bases, and 10 bases separated the two germline ends. The germline CDR1 and CDR2 sequences are SGDLS and YYNGEE. The chain's CDR3 is CASSVNPGDTEAFF. The CDR3, as DNA: TGTGCCAGCAGCGTAAACCCAGGGGACACTGAAGCTTTCTTT.

This chain uses TRBV25-1 with TRBJ1-3; D may be TRBD1 (6 bases). Germline V lookup: CDR1 MGHDK, CDR2 SYGVNS. V lost 5 bases and J lost 2, with 16 bases in between. The CDR3 covers 16 residues. Here the CDR3 reads CASSPDRGLTGNTIYF. The CDR3 DNA is TGTGCCAGCAGTCCGGACAGAGGACTTACTGGAAACACCATATATTTT.

This clone has only one observation. The J gene is TRBJ2-7, the V gene TRBV28; 10 bases fit TRBD1. The CDR3 extends over 18 amino acids. Losses at the gene ends were 0 bases for V and 6 bases for J; bases not matched to a gene: 14. Germline CDR1 is MDHEN and CDR2 is SYDVKM. The CDR3 reads CASSLWAPLRDRGREQYF. Here the CDR3 DNA reads TGTGCCAGCAGTTTATGGGCTCCCCTCCGGGACAGGGGTCGCGAGCAGTACTTC.

The V call is TRBV6-6, the J call TRBJ2-3, with D tentatively TRBD1 (6 bases). V was cut by 6 bases and J by 2 bases, with 9 bases left in between. CDR3 length equals 13 residues. Germline V gene sequence: CDR1 MNHNY, CDR2 SVGAGI (reference sequence). The CDR3 here is CASRGQPTDTQYF. CDR3 bases: TGTGCCAGCAGAGGACAGCCCACAGATACGCAGTATTTT.

The CDR3 loop reads CASSLGLAGIDEQYF. The CDR3 nucleotides read TGTGCCAGCAGCTTGGGACTAGCGGGAATCGACGAGCAGTACTTC. The rearrangement joins TRBV11-2 to TRBJ2-7; 13 nucleotides align to TRBD2. Germline CDR1 reads SGHAT; CDR2 reads FQNNGV. The V gene end was trimmed by 3 bases and the J gene end by 5 bases; junction bases not matched to a gene: 4. This CDR3 is 15 amino acids long.

V gene TRBV25-1 combines with J gene TRBJ1-1, with D perhaps TRBD1 (5 bases). The CDR3 has 13 amino acids. Germline V gene lookup returns CDR1 MGHDK and CDR2 SYGVNS. The ends were cut back, 1 base at V and 5 bases at J, with 8 bases in the middle. CDR3 bases: TGTGCCAGCAGTGAATGGGAGGGGACTGAAGCTTTCTTT. The encoded protein is CASSEWEGTEAFF.

The gene calls are TRBV4-2 and TRBJ2-7, with D possibly being TRBD2 (6 bases). This CDR3 spans 15 amino acids. V lost 4 bases and J 4 bases, leaving 17 bases between the germline ends. CDR1 LGHNA and CDR2 YNFKEQ come from the germline V gene. The CDR3 spells CASSRGGELAYEQYF. CDR3 DNA sequence: TGTGCCAGCAGCCGAGGAGGGGAGTTGGCTTACGAGCAGTACTTC.

This clone was detected only once. The J gene is TRBJ1-5, the V gene TRBV5-3, with unresolved D. TRBV5-3 is an open reading frame, and its role is uncertain. CDR3 length: 22 residues. V dropped 4 bases and J dropped 0 bases, with 32 bases sitting between them. CDR3 sequence (DNA): TGTGCCAGAAGCCACATCCTAGCTTGGGCCCCGGAACCCCGGTATAGCAATCAGCCCCAGCATTTT. Protein: CARSHILAWAPEPRYSNQPQHF.

The chain joins TRBV11-2 to TRBJ2-3; TRBD2 matches at 8 bases. Trimming cost V 2 bases and J 10 bases; bases outside gene matches: 5. The CDR3 totals 13 residues. Germline values: CDR1 SGHAT, CDR2 FQNNGV. CDR3 in DNA: TGTGCCAGCAGCTTACTGACGGGGGGGGCGCAGTATTTT. Protein product: CASSLLTGGAQYF.

This chain links TRBV29-1 with TRBJ2-5; a possible D gene is TRBD2 (6 bases). The V gene lost 5 bases and the J gene lost 2 bases, with 18 bases spanning the gap. In germline, CDR1 is SQVTM, CDR2 ANQGSEA. The CDR3 has 15 residues. CDR3 amino acids: CSVKGGVASQETQYF. The CDR3 nucleotides read TGCAGCGTTAAGGGAGGAGTAGCGAGTCAAGAGACCCAGTACTTC.

This chain joins TRBV29-1 and TRBJ2-2; a possible D gene is TRBD1 (6 bases). This CDR3 is built from 14 residues. Germline CDR1 reads SQVTM; CDR2 reads ANQGSEA. V lost 4 bases to trimming and J lost 2 bases, with 11 bases between them. The CDR3 sequence: CSVGRRGNTGELFF. CDR3 sequence (DNA): TGCAGCGTTGGTCGCAGGGGTAACACCGGGGAGCTGTTTTTT.

The rearrangement uses TRBV3-1 (or the pseudogene TRBV3-2) and TRBJ1-5; no definite D call. Germline CDR1 reads LGHDT; CDR2 reads YNNKEL (reference sequence). Between the trimmed V and J ends, which lost 2 bases and 7 bases, there was a span of 6 bases. The CDR3 contains 12 residues. The CDR3 protein is CASSQNNQPQHF. DNA of the CDR3: TGTGCCAGCAGCCAAAACAACCAGCCCCAGCATTTT.

The chain couples TRBV30 to TRBJ2-2, with 7 bases that match TRBD1. This CDR3 region has 14 residues. V lost 6 bases, J lost 1 base, and 5 bases stayed unmatched. Per germline, CDR1 GTSNPN and CDR2 SVGIG (reference sequence). The CDR3 region has the DNA TGTGCCTGCTCCGGGACAGAGAACACCGGGGAGCTGTTTTTT. This sequence encodes CACSGTENTGELFF.

This sequence joins TRBV5-1 and TRBJ2-3, with 10 bases aligning to TRBD2. V trimming: 4 bases; J trimming: 4 bases; junction bases outside the gene matches: 6. CDR3 length: 15 amino acids. The germline gives CDR1 SGHRS, CDR2 YFSETQ. In nucleotides, the CDR3 is TGCGCCAGCAGCGGTACAGCGGGAGGGGCAGATACGCAGTATTTT. Protein sequence: CASSGTAGGADTQYF.

This clone came up once. This chain joins TRBV7-9 and TRBJ2-3, with unresolved D. Trimming shortened V by 1 base and J by 2 bases, and 13 bases separated the two germline ends. The CDR3 has 16 residues. CDR1 and CDR2 from the germline V gene are SEHNR and FQNEAQ (reference sequence). The CDR3 region is CASSLDPQEVTDTQYF. In DNA form, the CDR3 reads TGTGCCAGCAGCTTAGACCCCCAGGAAGTCACAGATACGCAGTATTTT.